This T cell receptor beta chain comes out of a study of T-cell reconstitution after alpha-beta-depleted transplantation in children. V dropped 1 base and J dropped 8; count of bases not matched to a gene: 11. The CDR3 is 17 amino acids. CDR1 and CDR2 (germline): SGHTA, FQGNSA. Preparation of the TCRbeta library involved a method that used unique molecular identifiers. MiXCR, run by TCRdb on the PCR reads, gives a single entry per CDR3 protein. Of 600,000 to 700,000 distinct CDR3 sequences listed, 15% to 20% are singletons. The source is a human donor who donated a stem cell graft to a child with acute myeloid leukemia. The chain has TRBV7-2 and TRBJ2-1; 10 positions agree with TRBD1. This specimen consisted of PBMCs from the stem cell graft donor, obtained from the stem cell graft. The CDR3 here is CASSLVVGDRGEDEQFF. CDR3 nucleotide sequence: TGTGCCAGCAGCTTAGTAGTAGGGGACAGGGGAGAGGATGAGCAGTTCTTC.